Listed here are 2 T cell receptor beta chains from one sample, sequenced in a study of blood T cell repertoires in COVID-19. Method: immunoSEQ multiplex PCR; TCRdb's copy keeps in-frame clones and lacks some. The repertoire has 150,000 or so clones, approximately 80% of them found once; the top ten carry 2.5% to 3.5%. Material: peripheral blood. The receptors were gathered from a woman aged 60-75 years with acute or convalescent COVID-19.

This sequence joins TRBV6-5 and TRBJ1-4, with D possibly TRBD1 on 5 matching bases. Germline lookup yields CDR1 MNHEY and CDR2 SVGAGI. Trimming cost V 2 bases and J 7 bases, with 11 bases left between them. CDR3 length equals 14 residues. CDR3 nucleotides: TGTGCCAGCAGTTACGGGCAGGGCCCTGAAAAACTGTTTTTT. This gives the protein CASSYGQGPEKLFF.

The V gene is TRBV3-1 (or the pseudogene TRBV3-2), the J gene TRBJ1-2, with TRBD1 matching 7 bases. Germline assignment: CDR1 LGHDT and CDR2 YNNKEL (reference sequence). The V gene end was trimmed by 0 bases and the J gene end by 8 bases; junction bases not matched to a gene: 18. The CDR3 runs to 18 residues. In nucleotides, the CDR3 is TGTGCCAGCAGCCAAGAAAGGATTGGGTTTAGGGGGCTCCGGGGCTACACCTTC. This encodes CASSQERIGFRGLRGYTF.